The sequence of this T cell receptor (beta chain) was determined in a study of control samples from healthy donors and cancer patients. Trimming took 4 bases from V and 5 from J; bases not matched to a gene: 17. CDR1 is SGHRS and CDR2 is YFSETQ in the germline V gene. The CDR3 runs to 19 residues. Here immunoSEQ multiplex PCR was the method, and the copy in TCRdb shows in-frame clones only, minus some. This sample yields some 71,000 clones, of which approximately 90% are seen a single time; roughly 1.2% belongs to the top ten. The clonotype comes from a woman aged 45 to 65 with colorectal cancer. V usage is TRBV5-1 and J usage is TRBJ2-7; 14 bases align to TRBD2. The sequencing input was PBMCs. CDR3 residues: CASSHSGTSGRRGLDEQYF. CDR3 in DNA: TGCGCCAGCAGCCACTCAGGGACTAGCGGGAGAAGGGGATTAGACGAGCAGTACTTC.